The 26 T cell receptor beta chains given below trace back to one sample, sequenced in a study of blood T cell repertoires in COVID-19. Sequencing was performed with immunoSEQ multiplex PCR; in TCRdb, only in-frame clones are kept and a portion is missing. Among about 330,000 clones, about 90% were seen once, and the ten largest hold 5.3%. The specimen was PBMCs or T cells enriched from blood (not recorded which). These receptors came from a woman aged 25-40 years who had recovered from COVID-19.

This chain's CDR3 is CASSARLALADTQYF. The DNA for the CDR3 is TGTGCCAGCAGCGCCAGACTAGCACTTGCAGATACGCAGTATTTT. This chain uses TRBV9 with TRBJ2-3, with 7 bases fitting TRBD2. This CDR3 has 15 residues. Germline CDR1 reads SGDLS; CDR2 reads YYNGEE. V shed 3 bases and J 4 bases; nucleotides not matched to a gene: 8.

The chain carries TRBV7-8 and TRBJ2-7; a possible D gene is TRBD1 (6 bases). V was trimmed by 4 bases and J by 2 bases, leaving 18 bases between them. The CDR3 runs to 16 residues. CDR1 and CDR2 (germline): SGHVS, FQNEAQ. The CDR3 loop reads CASSSLQGRRTYEQYF. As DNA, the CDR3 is TGTGCCAGCAGCTCCCTACAGGGAAGGAGGACCTACGAGCAGTACTTC. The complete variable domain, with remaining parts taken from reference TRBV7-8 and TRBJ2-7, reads GAGVSQSPRYKVAKRGQDVALRCDPISGHVSLFWYQQALGQGPEFLTYFQNEAQLDKSGLPSDRFFAERPEGSVSTLKIQRTQQEDSAVYLCASSSLQGRRTYEQYFGPGTRLTVT.

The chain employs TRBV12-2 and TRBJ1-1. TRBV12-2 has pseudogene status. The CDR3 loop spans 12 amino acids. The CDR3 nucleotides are TGTGCAAGTCGCTTAGCAGGTCGGGGGGCTTTCTTT. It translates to CASRLAGRGAFF.

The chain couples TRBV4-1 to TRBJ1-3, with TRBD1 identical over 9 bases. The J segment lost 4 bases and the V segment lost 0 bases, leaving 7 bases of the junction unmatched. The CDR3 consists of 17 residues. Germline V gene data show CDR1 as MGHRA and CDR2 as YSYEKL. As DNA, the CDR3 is TGCGCCAGCAGCCAAGAAGCCACAGGGGGCTACGGAAACACCATATATTTT. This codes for CASSQEATGGYGNTIYF.

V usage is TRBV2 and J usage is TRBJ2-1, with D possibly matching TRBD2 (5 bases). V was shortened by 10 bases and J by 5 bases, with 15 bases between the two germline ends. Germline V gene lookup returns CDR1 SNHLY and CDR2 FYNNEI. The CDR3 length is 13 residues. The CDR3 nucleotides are TGTGCCAACCTCCGGAGCGGAGACAATGAGCAGTTCTTC. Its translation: CANLRSGDNEQFF. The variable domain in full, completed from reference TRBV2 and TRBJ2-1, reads EPEVTQTPSHQVTQMGQEVILRCVPISNHLYFYWYRQILGQKVEFLVSFYNNEISEKSEIFDDQFSVERPDGSNFTLKIRSTKLEDSAMYFCANLRSGDNEQFFGPGTRLTVL.

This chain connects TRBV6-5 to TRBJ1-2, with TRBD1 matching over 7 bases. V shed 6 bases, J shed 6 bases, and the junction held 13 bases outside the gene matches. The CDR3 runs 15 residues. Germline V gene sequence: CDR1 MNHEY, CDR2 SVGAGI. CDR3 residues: CASRTALTGPDGYTF. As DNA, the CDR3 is TGTGCCAGCAGAACCGCACTGACAGGGCCCGATGGCTACACCTTC.

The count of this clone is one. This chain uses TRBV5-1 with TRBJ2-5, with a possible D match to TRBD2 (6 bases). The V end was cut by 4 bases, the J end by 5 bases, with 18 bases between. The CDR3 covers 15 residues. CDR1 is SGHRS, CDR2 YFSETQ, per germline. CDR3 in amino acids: CASSPVGTPGETQYF. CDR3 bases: TGCGCCAGCAGCCCTGTGGGGACTCCCGGGGAGACCCAGTACTTC.

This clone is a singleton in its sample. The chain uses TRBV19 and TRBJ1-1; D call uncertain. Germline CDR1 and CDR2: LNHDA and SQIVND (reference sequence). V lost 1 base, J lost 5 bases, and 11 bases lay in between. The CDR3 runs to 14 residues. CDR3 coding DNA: TGTGCCAGTAGTATAGGGAGGGAGAGAACTGAAGCTTTCTTT. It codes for CASSIGRERTEAFF.

CDR3 in amino acids: CASSWSGGYQETQYF. CDR3 in DNA: TGTGCCAGCAGCTGGAGCGGGGGGTACCAAGAGACCCAGTACTTC. The chain combines TRBV7-9 with TRBJ2-5, with 9 bases identical to TRBD2. V was pared by 4 bases and J by 0 bases, with 3 bases of the junction left unmatched. This CDR3 contains 15 residues. Germline CDR1 and CDR2: SEHNR and FQNEAQ (reference sequence).

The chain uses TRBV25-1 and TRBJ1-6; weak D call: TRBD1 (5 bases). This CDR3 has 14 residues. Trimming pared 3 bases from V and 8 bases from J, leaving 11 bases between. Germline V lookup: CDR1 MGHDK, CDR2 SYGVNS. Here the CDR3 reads CASSEWGWDSPLHF. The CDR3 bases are TGTGCCAGCAGTGAGTGGGGCTGGGATTCACCCCTCCACTTT.

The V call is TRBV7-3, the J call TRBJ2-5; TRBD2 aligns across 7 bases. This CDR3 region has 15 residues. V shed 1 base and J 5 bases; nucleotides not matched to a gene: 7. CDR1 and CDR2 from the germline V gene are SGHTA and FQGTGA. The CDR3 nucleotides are TGTGCCAGCAGCTTAAATGGGGGGGGTCAGGAGACCCAGTACTTC. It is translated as CASSLNGGGQETQYF.

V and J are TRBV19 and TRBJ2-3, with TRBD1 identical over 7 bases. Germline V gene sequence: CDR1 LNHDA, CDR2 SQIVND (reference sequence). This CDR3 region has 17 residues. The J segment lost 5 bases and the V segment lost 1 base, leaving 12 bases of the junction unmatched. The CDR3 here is CASSIGGKRGLGDTQYF. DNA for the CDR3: TGTGCCAGTAGTATAGGAGGAAAGAGGGGGCTCGGAGATACGCAGTATTTT.

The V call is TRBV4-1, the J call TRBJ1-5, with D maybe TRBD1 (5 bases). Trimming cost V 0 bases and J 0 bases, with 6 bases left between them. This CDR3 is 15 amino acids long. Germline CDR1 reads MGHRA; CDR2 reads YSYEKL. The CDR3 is CASSQEQVSNQPQHF. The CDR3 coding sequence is TGCGCCAGCAGCCAAGAACAGGTTAGCAATCAGCCCCAGCATTTT.

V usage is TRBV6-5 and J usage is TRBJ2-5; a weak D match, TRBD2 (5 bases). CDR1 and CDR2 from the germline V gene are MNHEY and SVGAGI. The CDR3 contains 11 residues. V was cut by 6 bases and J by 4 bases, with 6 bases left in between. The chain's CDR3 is CASRGRETQYF. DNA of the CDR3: TGTGCCAGCAGGGGGAGAGAGACCCAGTACTTC.

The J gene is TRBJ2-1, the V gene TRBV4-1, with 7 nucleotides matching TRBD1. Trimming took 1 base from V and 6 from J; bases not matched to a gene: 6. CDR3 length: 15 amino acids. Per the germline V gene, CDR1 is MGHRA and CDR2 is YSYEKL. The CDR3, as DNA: TGCGCCAGCAGCCAAGGTTGGGACAGACTCAATGAGCAGTTCTTC. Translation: CASSQGWDRLNEQFF.

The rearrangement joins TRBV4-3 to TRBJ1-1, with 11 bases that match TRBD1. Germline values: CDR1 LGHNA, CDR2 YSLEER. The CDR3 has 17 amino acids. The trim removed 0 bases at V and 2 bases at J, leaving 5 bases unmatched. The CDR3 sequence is CASSQEWGQGVNTEAFF. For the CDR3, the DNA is TGCGCCAGCAGCCAAGAGTGGGGACAGGGGGTTAACACTGAAGCTTTCTTT.

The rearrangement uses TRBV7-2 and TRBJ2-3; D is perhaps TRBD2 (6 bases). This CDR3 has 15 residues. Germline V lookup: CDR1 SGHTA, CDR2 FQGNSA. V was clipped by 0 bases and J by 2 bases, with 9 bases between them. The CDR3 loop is CASSLAGGYTDTQYF. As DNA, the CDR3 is TGTGCCAGCAGCTTAGCGGGGGGTTACACAGATACGCAGTATTTT. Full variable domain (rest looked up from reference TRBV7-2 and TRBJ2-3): GAGVSQSPSNKVTEKGKDVELRCDPISGHTALYWYRQSLGQGLEFLIYFQGNSAPDKSGLPSDRFSAERTGGSVSTLTIQRTQQEDSAVYLCASSLAGGYTDTQYFGPGTRLTVL.

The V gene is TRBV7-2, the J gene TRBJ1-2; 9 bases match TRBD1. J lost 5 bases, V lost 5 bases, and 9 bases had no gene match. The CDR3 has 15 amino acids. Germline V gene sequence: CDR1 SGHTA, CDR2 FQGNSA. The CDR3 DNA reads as TGTGCCAGCAGCCACACGGGACAGGGTTATTATGGCTACACCTTC. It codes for CASSHTGQGYYGYTF. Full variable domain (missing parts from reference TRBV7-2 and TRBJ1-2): GAGVSQSPSNKVTEKGKDVELRCDPISGHTALYWYRQSLGQGLEFLIYFQGNSAPDKSGLPSDRFSAERTGGSVSTLTIQRTQQEDSAVYLCASSHTGQGYYGYTFGSGTRLTVV.

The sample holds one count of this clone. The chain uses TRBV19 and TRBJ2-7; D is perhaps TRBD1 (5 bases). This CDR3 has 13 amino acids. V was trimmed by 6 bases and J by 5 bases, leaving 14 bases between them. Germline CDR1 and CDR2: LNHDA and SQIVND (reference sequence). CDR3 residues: CASSILQGHEQYF. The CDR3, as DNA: TGTGCCAGTAGCATTCTTCAGGGCCACGAGCAGTACTTC.

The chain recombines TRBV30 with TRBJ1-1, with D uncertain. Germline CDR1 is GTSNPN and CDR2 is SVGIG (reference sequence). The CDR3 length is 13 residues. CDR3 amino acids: CACRTVVSSAAFF. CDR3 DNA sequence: TGTGCTTGTCGTACGGTCGTATCTTCTGCAGCTTTCTTT.

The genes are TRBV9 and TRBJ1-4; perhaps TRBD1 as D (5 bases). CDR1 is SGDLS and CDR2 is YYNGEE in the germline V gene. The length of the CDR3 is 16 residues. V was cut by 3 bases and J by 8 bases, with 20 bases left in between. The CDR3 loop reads CASSGGWGVVQEKLFF. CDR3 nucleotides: TGTGCCAGCAGCGGAGGGTGGGGGGTTGTTCAGGAAAAACTGTTTTTT. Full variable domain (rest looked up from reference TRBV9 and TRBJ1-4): DSGVTQTPKHLITATGQRVTLRCSPRSGDLSVYWYQQSLDQGLQFLIQYYNGEERAKGNILERFSAQQFPDLHSELNLSSLELGDSALYFCASSGGWGVVQEKLFFGSGTQLSVL.

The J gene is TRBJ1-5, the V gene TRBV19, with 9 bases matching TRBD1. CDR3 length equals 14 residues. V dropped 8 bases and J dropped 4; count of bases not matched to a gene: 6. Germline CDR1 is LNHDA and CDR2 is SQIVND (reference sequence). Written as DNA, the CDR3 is TGTGCCAGTTCCCGGGACAGGGTTAATCAGCCCCAGCATTTT. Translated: CASSRDRVNQPQHF.

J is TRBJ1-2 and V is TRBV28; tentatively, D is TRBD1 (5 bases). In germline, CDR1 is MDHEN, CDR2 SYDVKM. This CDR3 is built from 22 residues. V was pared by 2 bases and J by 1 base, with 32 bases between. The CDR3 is CASSLLGYGMGMAQVINYGYTF. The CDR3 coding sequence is TGTGCCAGCAGTTTACTCGGGTACGGCATGGGCATGGCACAGGTGATTAACTATGGCTACACCTTC.

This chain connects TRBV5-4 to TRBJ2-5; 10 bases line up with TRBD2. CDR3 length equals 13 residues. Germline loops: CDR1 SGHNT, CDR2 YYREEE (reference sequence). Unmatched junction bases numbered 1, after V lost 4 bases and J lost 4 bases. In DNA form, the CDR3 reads TGTGCCAGCAGCAAGCGGGGGGGAGAGACCCAGTACTTC. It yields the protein CASSKRGGETQYF.

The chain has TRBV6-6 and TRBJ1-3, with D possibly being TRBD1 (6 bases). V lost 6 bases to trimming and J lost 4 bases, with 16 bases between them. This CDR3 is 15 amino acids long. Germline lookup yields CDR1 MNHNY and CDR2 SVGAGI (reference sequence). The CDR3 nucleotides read TGTGCCAGCAGCCCACAGGGCCGACAAGGAAACACCATATATTTT. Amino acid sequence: CASSPQGRQGNTIYF.

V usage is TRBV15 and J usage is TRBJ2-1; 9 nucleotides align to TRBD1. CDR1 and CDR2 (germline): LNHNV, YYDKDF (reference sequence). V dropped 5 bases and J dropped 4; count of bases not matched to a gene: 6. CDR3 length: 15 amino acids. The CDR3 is CATSGTGTGYNEQFF. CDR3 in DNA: TGTGCCACCAGCGGGACCGGGACAGGGTACAATGAGCAGTTCTTC.